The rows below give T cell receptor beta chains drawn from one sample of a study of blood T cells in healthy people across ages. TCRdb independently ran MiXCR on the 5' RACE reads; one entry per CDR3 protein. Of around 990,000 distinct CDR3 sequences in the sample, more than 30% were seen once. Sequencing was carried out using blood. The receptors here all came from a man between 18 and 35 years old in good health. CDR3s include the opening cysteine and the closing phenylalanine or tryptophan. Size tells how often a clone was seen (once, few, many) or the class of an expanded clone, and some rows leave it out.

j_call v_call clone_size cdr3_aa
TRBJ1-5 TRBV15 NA CATSRVQGFQPQHF
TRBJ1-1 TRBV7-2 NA CASSSRQGLTEAFF
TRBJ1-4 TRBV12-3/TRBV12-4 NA CASSLNREGEKLFF
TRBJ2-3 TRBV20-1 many CSARDVSTDTQYF
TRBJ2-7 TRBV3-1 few CASSQGDGVSSYEQYF
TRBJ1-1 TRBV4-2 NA CASSQGQGAAGDTEAFF
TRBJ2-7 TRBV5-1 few CASSTDRVSSYEQYF
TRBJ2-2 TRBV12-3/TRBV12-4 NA CASSPNTNTGELFF
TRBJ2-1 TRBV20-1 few CSAKRGQGRPNEQFF
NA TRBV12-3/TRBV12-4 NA CASSPGTGDSSSYNEQYF
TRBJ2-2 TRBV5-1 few CASSELEIVQQNTGELFF
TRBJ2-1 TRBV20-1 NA CSARGGISHNEQFF
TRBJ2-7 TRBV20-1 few CSARARGGRSYEQYF
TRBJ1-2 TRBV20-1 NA CSGGNRDNNYGYTF
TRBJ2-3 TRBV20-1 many CSARVGTDTQYF
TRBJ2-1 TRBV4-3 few CASSQDPASGGQQFF